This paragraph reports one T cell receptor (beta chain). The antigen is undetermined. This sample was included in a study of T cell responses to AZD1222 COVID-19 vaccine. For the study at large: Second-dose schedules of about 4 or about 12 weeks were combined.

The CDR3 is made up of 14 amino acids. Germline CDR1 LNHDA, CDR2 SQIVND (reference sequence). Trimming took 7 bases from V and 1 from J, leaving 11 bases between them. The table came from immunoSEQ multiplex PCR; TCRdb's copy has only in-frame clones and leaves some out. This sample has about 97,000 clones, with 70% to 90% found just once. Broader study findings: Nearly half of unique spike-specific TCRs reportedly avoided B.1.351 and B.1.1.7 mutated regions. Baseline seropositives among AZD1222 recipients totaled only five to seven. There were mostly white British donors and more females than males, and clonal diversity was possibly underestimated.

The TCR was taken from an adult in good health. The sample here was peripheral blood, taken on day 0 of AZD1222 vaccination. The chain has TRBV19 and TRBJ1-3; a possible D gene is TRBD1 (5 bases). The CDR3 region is CASTRGGSGNTIYF. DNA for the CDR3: TGTGCCAGTACGAGGGGAGGGTCTGGAAACACCATATATTTT.